This T cell receptor (beta chain) was recovered during a study of a mutant IDH1 vaccine in newly diagnosed glioma. Study-wide context: Vaccination followed radiotherapy alone by 4-6 weeks, or accompanied temozolomide cycles. Previous treatment comprised radiotherapy, temozolomide, or both, mostly both. Of treated patients, around 60% were men and 37.5% women, averaging around 40 years.

In regard to this clone: Its specificity is not known.

Time point described: week 35, safety follow-up. Each dose delivered 300 ug of mutant IDH1 20-mer peptide subcutaneously with imiquimod. Broader study findings: The vaccine induced immune responses, and these occurred in more than 80% of patients.

Repertoires were generated with immunoSEQ multiplex PCR, while TCRdb's copy carries only in-frame clones and drops some. Found here are about 46,000 clones, over 80% of them singletons; the top ten hold around 2%. The source of this sequence is a man in his fifties with glioma. Sequenced here: PBMCs, sampled from a glioma patient whose treatment included an IDH1 peptide vaccine.

The CDR3 coding sequence is TGTGCCAGCAGATACAGGGGAGCAGGCGGAAACACCATATATTTT. Translating it yields CASRYRGAGGNTIYF. The V gene is TRBV6-5, the J gene TRBJ1-3; 7 bases are a match to TRBD1. The CDR3 has 15 residues. Germline loops: CDR1 MNHEY, CDR2 SVGAGI. V was pared by 6 bases and J by 4 bases, with 9 bases of the junction left unmatched.